The rows below give T cell receptor beta chains drawn from one sample of a study of cytomegalovirus exposure and HLA in healthy donors. Sequencing used immunoSEQ multiplex PCR; TCRdb keeps in-frame clones, though not all of them. The sample shows 130,000 to 150,000 clones, about 74% of them seen only once. Sequencing was performed on PBMCs. These receptors all come from a man between 18 and 35 years old in good health and CMV-seropositive. Both conserved end residues are part of each CDR3. The order of the fields is V gene, CDR3 protein.

>TRBV2
CASGRQGARYEQYF
>TRBV10-3
CAISTSGVTDTQYF
>TRBV6-6
CASSYGQGSQPQHF
>TRBV2
CASRSRQTEQYF
>TRBV5-1
CASSFTGGSETQYF
>TRBV5-6
CASSLLATVNTQYF
>TRBV28
CASSSTGSSYEQYF
>TRBV5-6
CASSFRQGAIDQPQHF
>TRBV30
CAWAWGTGNTGELFF
>TRBV18
CASSPVVLAGAGTGELFF
>TRBV5-1
CASSLGPGTGKASGNTIYF